A single sample gave rise to the 24 T cell receptor beta chains below, sequenced in a study of memory CD4+ T cells and cytomegalovirus serostatus (dated by TCRdb to about 2019). The receptor library was made with the immunoSEQ multiplex PCR assay. In its TCRdb copy, this immuneACCESS table keeps in-frame sequences only and misses some clones. Where compared with another copy, unresolved V genes explain less than half of these, and the others have no known cause. This sample holds approximately 56,000 clones; around 80% were observed only once. In total, the top ten clones hold approximately 0.43% of the sample. Single viable CD3+CD4+CD8-CD45RO+ cells were sorted as memory CD4+ T cells on a FACSAria II. The sequenced sample was memory CD4+ T cells from blood. Source of these receptors: an adult in good health and CMV-seronegative.

The chain uses TRBV6-5 and TRBJ1-5; no clear D. V was cut by 6 bases and J by 2 bases, with 8 bases left in between. The germline V gene has CDR1 MNHEY and CDR2 SVGAGI. The CDR3 extends over 13 amino acids. CDR3 residues: CASRRGGNQPQHF. CDR3 nucleotide sequence: TGTGCCAGCAGACGGGGAGGCAATCAGCCCCAGCATTTT.

This chain uses TRBV5-1 with TRBJ1-3, with a weak D call TRBD1 (5 bases). The germline V gene has CDR1 SGHRS and CDR2 YFSETQ. The CDR3 consists of 14 residues. Between the trimmed V and J ends, which lost 3 bases and 0 bases, there was a span of 7 bases. CDR3 protein: CASSSDSSGNTIYF. In DNA form, the CDR3 reads TGCGCCAGCAGCTCTGACAGCTCTGGAAACACCATATATTTT. Full variable domain (rest looked up from reference TRBV5-1 and TRBJ1-3): KAGVTQTPRYLIKTRGQQVTLSCSPISGHRSVSWYQQTPGQGLQFLFEYFSETQRNKGNFPGRFSGRQFSNSRSEMNVSTLELGDSALYLCASSSDSSGNTIYFGEGSWLTVV.

The J gene is TRBJ1-5, the V gene TRBV6-1, with D possibly being TRBD1 (6 bases). V was clipped by 9 bases and J by 0 bases, with 12 bases between them. CDR1 is MNHNS, CDR2 SASEGT, per germline. CDR3 size: 14 residues. The CDR3 sequence is CASRQDYSNQPQHF. CDR3 bases: TGTGCCAGTAGACAGGACTATAGCAATCAGCCCCAGCATTTT.

The rearrangement joins TRBV19 to TRBJ2-7; the match to TRBD2 covers 13 bases. Unmatched junction bases numbered 14, after V lost 4 bases and J lost 2 bases. This CDR3 spans 19 amino acids. CDR1 and CDR2 (germline): LNHDA, SQIVND (reference sequence). The CDR3 DNA is TGTGCCAGTAGTACCAGGACTAGCGGGGGAACTCTTCTGGCCTACGAGCAGTACTTC. Its protein product is CASSTRTSGGTLLAYEQYF.

Here the CDR3 DNA reads TGTGCCATCAGTGAGTCAGGGGGCGACTATGGCTACACCTTC. This sequence encodes CAISESGGDYGYTF. The chain employs TRBV10-3 and TRBJ1-2, with 7 bases aligning to TRBD1. V gave up 0 bases and J gave up 3 bases; unmatched junction bases: 1. Germline values: CDR1 ENHRY, CDR2 SYGVKD. The CDR3 is made up of 14 amino acids.

The J gene is TRBJ1-6, the V gene TRBV10-3; no definite D call. In germline, CDR1 is ENHRY, CDR2 SYGVKD. V was trimmed by 0 bases and J by 3 bases, leaving 12 bases between them. This CDR3 is built from 17 residues. The CDR3 DNA is TGTGCCATCAGTGAGTCGAAATCCGGAATCTATAATTCACCCCTCCACTTT. Amino acids: CAISESKSGIYNSPLHF.

The chain links TRBV11-2 to TRBJ1-3; 8 bases match TRBD1. The CDR3 is 16 residues long. The germline gives CDR1 SGHAT, CDR2 FQNNGV. Losses at the gene ends were 6 bases for V and 0 bases for J; bases not matched to a gene: 7. CDR3 nucleotides: TGTGCCAGCAGGCTACAGGGGGTGAGCTCTGGAAACACCATATATTTT. Translation gives CASRLQGVSSGNTIYF.

J is TRBJ2-3 and V is TRBV11-2, with TRBD2 matching over 9 bases. The CDR3 totals 16 residues. The germline gives CDR1 SGHAT, CDR2 FQNNGV. V dropped 5 bases and J dropped 7; count of bases not matched to a gene: 13. The CDR3 spells CASSPRGSGGLNTQYF. CDR3 DNA sequence: TGTGCCAGCAGCCCCCGAGGAAGCGGGGGGTTAAATACGCAGTATTTT.

This clone was detected a few times. The chain is built from TRBV5-6 and TRBJ2-3; D is possibly TRBD1 or TRBD2 (5 bases each). This CDR3 contains 13 residues. The V end was cut by 0 bases, the J end by 5 bases, with 7 bases between. The germline CDR1 and CDR2 sequences are SGHDT and YYEEEE. CDR3 amino acids: CASSLGGVDTQYF. DNA of the CDR3: TGTGCCAGCAGCTTGGGAGGGGTAGATACGCAGTATTTT.

The chain links TRBV7-2 to TRBJ2-7; D gene ambiguous. CDR1 is SGHTA, CDR2 FQGNSA, per germline. The CDR3 is made up of 14 amino acids. The V gene lost 2 bases and the J gene lost 1 base, with 9 bases spanning the gap. For the CDR3, the DNA is TGTGCCAGCAGCTTACGGATGGCGTCCTACGAGCAGTACTTC. Translated, it gives CASSLRMASYEQYF.

The V call is TRBV19, the J call TRBJ1-1; tentative D call: TRBD1 (5 bases). V was shortened by 1 base and J by 1 base, with 10 bases between the two germline ends. The CDR3 spans 15 residues. Germline V gene lookup returns CDR1 LNHDA and CDR2 SQIVND (reference sequence). As DNA, the CDR3 is TGTGCCAGTAGTATAGTCTGGGGGACGAACACTGAAGCTTTCTTT. Its translation: CASSIVWGTNTEAFF.

The chain links TRBV4-2 to TRBJ2-1; 7 bases agree with TRBD1. CDR1 and CDR2 from the germline V gene are LGHNA and YNFKEQ. V lost 5 bases to trimming and J lost 1 base; unmatched junction nucleotides: 11. The CDR3 is 17 amino acids. CDR3 loop: CASSSLANRGSYNEQFF. CDR3 DNA sequence: TGTGCCAGCAGCTCATTAGCCAACAGGGGATCCTACAATGAGCAGTTCTTC.

The V gene is TRBV18, the J gene TRBJ2-7, with 14 bases identical to TRBD2. This CDR3 contains 17 residues. The trim removed 3 bases at V and 5 bases at J, leaving 9 bases unmatched. CDR1 is KGHSH, CDR2 LQKENI, per germline. CDR3 amino acids: CASSPRPTSGGAHEQYF. CDR3 bases: TGTGCCAGCTCACCCCGCCCGACTAGCGGGGGGGCCCACGAGCAGTACTTC.

V gene TRBV2 combines with J gene TRBJ2-1; D is ambiguous. Germline assignment: CDR1 SNHLY and CDR2 FYNNEI. The CDR3 sequence is 11 residues long. Trimming shortened V by 6 bases and J by 8 bases, and 8 bases separated the two germline ends. In DNA, the CDR3 is TGTGCCAGCAGATTCGGGTATGAGCAGTTCTTC. Translation gives CASRFGYEQFF.

This clone was seen just once. This rearrangement joins TRBV5-1 to TRBJ2-5; 13 bases align to TRBD2. Germline V gene lookup returns CDR1 SGHRS and CDR2 YFSETQ. The CDR3 extends over 17 amino acids. V lost 1 base and J lost 1; bases outside the gene matches: 4. CDR3 residues: CASSLSLAGGPQETQYF. CDR3 nucleotide sequence: TGCGCCAGCAGCTTGTCACTAGCGGGGGGGCCCCAAGAGACCCAGTACTTC.

V usage is TRBV29-1 and J usage is TRBJ1-4; D unresolved. Looked up from germline, CDR1 is SQVTM and CDR2 is ANQGSEA. Trimming took 3 bases from V and 3 from J, leaving 8 bases between them. This CDR3 has 13 residues. The DNA of the CDR3 is TGCAGCGTTGATTCCGGGGCTAATGAAAAACTGTTTTTT. It encodes CSVDSGANEKLFF. The full variable domain, its missing parts supplied by reference TRBV29-1 and TRBJ1-4, is SAVISQKPSRDICQRGTSLTIQCQVDSQVTMMFWYRQQPGQSLTLIATANQGSEATYESGFVIDKFPISRPNLTFSTLTVSNMSPEDSSIYLCSVDSGANEKLFFGSGTQLSVL.

V gene TRBV6-1 combines with J gene TRBJ2-2; D might be TRBD1 (6 bases). Trimming took off 6 bases at V and 6 bases at J, with 11 bases between the two ends. This CDR3 spans 13 amino acids. CDR1 is MNHNS, CDR2 SASEGT, per germline. CDR3 DNA sequence: TGTGCCAGCAGATACCAGGGGCCCGGGGAGCTGTTTTTT. This translates into CASRYQGPGELFF.

This chain links TRBV7-2 with TRBJ1-2; TRBD1 aligns across 9 bases. The CDR3 consists of 14 residues. V lost 5 bases to trimming and J lost 4 bases; unmatched junction nucleotides: 5. Germline CDR1 and CDR2: SGHTA and FQGNSA. The CDR3 region is CASSDGQGFYGYTF. The DNA for the CDR3 is TGTGCCAGCAGCGACGGACAGGGGTTCTATGGCTACACCTTC.

The rearrangement links TRBV28 to TRBJ1-1; 7 positions match TRBD1. CDR3 length: 15 amino acids. Looked up from germline, CDR1 is MDHEN and CDR2 is SYDVKM. After removal of 2 bases from V and 4 bases from J, the junction contained 7 bases not matched to a gene. The CDR3 reads CASSLGTTGLTEAFF. The CDR3 DNA follows: TGTGCCAGCAGTTTAGGGACGACAGGGCTCACTGAAGCTTTCTTT.

V gene TRBV5-6 combines with J gene TRBJ1-2; D is unresolved. The CDR3 totals 13 residues. V was cut by 3 bases and J by 3 bases, with 9 bases left in between. CDR1 is SGHDT and CDR2 is YYEEEE in the germline V gene. The CDR3 DNA sequence: TGTGCCAGCAGCTCTCAGGCCCACTATGGCTACACCTTC. It translates to CASSSQAHYGYTF.

V gene TRBV7-9 combines with J gene TRBJ2-7; TRBD2 aligns across 9 bases. The J segment lost 3 bases and the V segment lost 10 bases, leaving 10 bases of the junction unmatched. The CDR3 has 14 amino acids. Germline values: CDR1 SEHNR, CDR2 FQNEAQ (reference sequence). CDR3 loop: CATARTSELYEQYF. CDR3 nucleotide sequence: TGTGCCACAGCGAGGACTAGCGAACTCTACGAGCAGTACTTC.

The V gene is TRBV18, the J gene TRBJ1-6; a weak D match, TRBD1 (6 bases). Trimming cost V 1 base and J 7 bases, with 14 bases left between them. CDR3 size: 16 residues. Germline assignment: CDR1 KGHSH and CDR2 LQKENI. CDR3 amino acids: CASSPRGQEENSPLHF. CDR3 in DNA: TGTGCCAGCTCACCACGGGGGCAGGAGGAGAATTCACCCCTCCACTTT.

The rearrangement uses TRBV5-4 and TRBJ2-3; weak D call: TRBD1 (6 bases). This CDR3 region has 15 residues. Trimming removed 0 bases at V and 6 bases at J, with 14 bases between. The V gene's germline CDR1 is SGHNT and CDR2 YYREEE (reference sequence). In DNA form, the CDR3 reads TGTGCCAGCAGCTTGGCCCCGGGGCAGGGGGATACGCAGTATTTT. Encoded protein: CASSLAPGQGDTQYF.

This clone was detected once. This chain uses TRBV5-8 with TRBJ1-2; perhaps TRBD1 as D (5 bases). Trimming stripped 0 bases from V and 8 bases from J, with 14 bases between. Germline loops: CDR1 SGHTS, CDR2 YDEGEE. The CDR3 totals 14 residues. This chain's CDR3 is CASSLAGEPEGYTF. The CDR3 DNA reads as TGTGCCAGCAGCTTGGCGGGGGAGCCGGAGGGCTACACCTTC.